These T cell receptor beta chains were read from a single sample in a study of T cell responses to AZD1222 COVID-19 vaccine. Here immunoSEQ multiplex PCR was the method, and the copy in TCRdb shows in-frame clones only, minus some. The data contain approximately 120,000 clones, about nine tenths of them singletons. The specimen was peripheral blood, collected on day 0 of AZD1222 vaccination. These receptor sequences come from an adult in good health. CDR3s include the opening cysteine and the closing phenylalanine or tryptophan. The order of the fields is J gene, V gene, D gene, clone size, CDR3 DNA, CDR3 protein. The D gene is left open where the match is weak. Clone size is given for some rows only: seen once, a few or many times, or a class if the clone is expanded.

>TRBJ1-2|TRBV27|TRBD1|-
TGTGCCAGCACTTTCAGGGGGTCCACGAATGGCTACACCTTC
CASTFRGSTNGYTF
>TRBJ1-2|TRBV3-1/TRBV3-2|TRBD1|-
TGTGCCAGCAGCCAAGTGTATGGGGACAGGGGGCCCAGGTCCTCCGGCTACACCTTC
CASSQVYGDRGPRSSGYTF
>TRBJ1-5|TRBV12-1|-|-
TGTGCCAGCAGCCATGGGACCCGGGACAAATGGAGTCAGCCCCAGCATTTT
CASSHGTRDKWSQPQHF
>TRBJ2-7|TRBV24-1|-|-
TGTGCCACCCGGGGGGCAGAAACATACGAGCAGTACTTC
CATRGAETYEQYF
>TRBJ2-7|TRBV4-3|TRBD2|once
TGCGCCAGCAGCCAGGGCACGGGGGGGTCCTACGAGCAGTACTTC
CASSQGTGGSYEQYF
>TRBJ1-5|TRBV28|-|-
TGTGCCAGCAGCCTAGTTAGGGAGGCTCAGCCCCAGCATTTT
CASSLVREAQPQHF
>TRBJ2-5|TRBV27|TRBD2|-
TGTGCCAGCAGTCCCGGGACTAGCGGGGAGACCCAGTACTTC
CASSPGTSGETQYF
>TRBJ2-3|TRBV18|-|-
TGTGCCAGCTCACCTTTGGGAGCCGGAACAGATACGCAGTATTTT
CASSPLGAGTDTQYF
>TRBJ1-2|TRBV6-2/TRBV6-3|TRBD1|few
TGTGCCAGCAGTGACCCGGGACAGGCACATGGCTACACCTTC
CASSDPGQAHGYTF
>TRBJ2-1|TRBV4-3|TRBD2|-
TGCGCCAGCCAGCGGGAGGCCGCCTACAATGAGCAGTTCTTC
CASQREAAYNEQFF
>TRBJ2-1|TRBV7-2|-|-
TGTGCCAGCAGCCGGGACAACAATGAGCAGTTCTTC
CASSRDNNEQFF
>TRBJ2-3|TRBV27|-|once
TGTGCCAGCAGTATACGAGGCGGAGGTCCAGATACGCAGTATTTT
CASSIRGGGPDTQYF
>TRBJ1-5|TRBV30|TRBD1|-
TGTGCCTGGACTCGACAGGGGAGAAAATATAGCAATCAGCCCCAGCATTTT
CAWTRQGRKYSNQPQHF
>TRBJ2-7|TRBV19|-|-
TGTGCCAGTAGTCGGCAAGGACACGTTCACGAATCGGGGTCCTACGAGCAGTACTTC
CASSRQGHVHESGSYEQYF
>TRBJ2-7|TRBV7-2|TRBD2|-
TGTGCCAGCAGTAACGGGGGGGCCTCAACGGACGAGCAGTACTTC
CASSNGGASTDEQYF
>TRBJ2-7|TRBV20-1|-|-
TGCAGTGGCAGGGACTCCTACGAGCAGTACTTC
CSGRDSYEQYF
>TRBJ1-5|TRBV2|-|-
TGTGCCAGCAGTGAGGAACAGGGTCGAGGGCCCCAGCATTTT
CASSEEQGRGPQHF
>TRBJ2-5|TRBV28|-|-
TGTGCCAGCAGCCTACGCCAAGAGACCCAGTACTTC
CASSLRQETQYF
>TRBJ1-2|TRBV4-2|TRBD1|once
TGTGCCAGCGCCGGGACAGGGGGCTCCAATGGCTACACCTTC
CASAGTGGSNGYTF
>TRBJ2-3|TRBV28|TRBD2|-
TGTGCCAGCAGAACTAGCGGGAGGCCGCAGTATTTT
CASRTSGRPQYF
>TRBJ2-4|TRBV27|-|-
TGTGCCAGCAGTTTGTCAGCCAAAAACATTCAGTACTTC
CASSLSAKNIQYF
>TRBJ2-1|TRBV11-2|TRBD1|-
TGTGCCAGCAGCTTGTATGAGGACAGGGATTTCGCGTATGAGCAGTTCTTC
CASSLYEDRDFAYEQFF
>TRBJ1-2|TRBV6-1|-|-
TGTGCCAGCAGTGAATCTTGGAGCTATGGCTACACCTTC
CASSESWSYGYTF
>TRBJ2-1|TRBV28|-|-
TGTGCCAGCGGCCGGGACGCCCCCACGGAAAAGTTCTTC
CASGRDAPTEKFF
>TRBJ2-7|TRBV2|-|-
TGTGCCAGCTTTCACCTTACATTGACCTACGAGCAGTACTTC
CASFHLTLTYEQYF
>TRBJ1-1|TRBV2|-|-
TGTGCCAGCAGTGAACCCATCCCCGGGATAGCTTTCTTT
CASSEPIPGIAFF
>TRBJ2-3|TRBV20-1|-|-
TGCAGTGCTAGAGGCAATACGCAGTATTTT
CSARGNTQYF
>TRBJ2-1|TRBV5-1|TRBD2|-
TGCGCCAGCAGCCACGGACTAGCGGGAAGGAGTGAGCAGTTCTTC
CASSHGLAGRSEQFF
>TRBJ2-2|TRBV11-2|-|-
TGTGCCAGCAGCTCGTACTCAGATAACACCGGGGAGCTGTTTTTT
CASSSYSDNTGELFF
>TRBJ2-2|TRBV11-2|-|once
TGTGCCAGCAGCTCCAACCCAGGGGTCGGGACCGGGGAGCTGTTTTTT
CASSSNPGVGTGELFF
>TRBJ1-1|TRBV5-3|TRBD1|-
TGTGCCAGAAGCTGGACAGGGGTTCGATCGTTGAACACTGAAGCTTTCTTT
CARSWTGVRSLNTEAFF
>TRBJ1-2|TRBV30|TRBD1|once
TGTGCCTGGACCAAACAGGGGTCTAACTATGGCTACACCTTC
CAWTKQGSNYGYTF
>TRBJ2-3|TRBV21-1|-|-
TGTGCCAGCAGCAAGGGGACTACCCGGGATACGGTCACAGATACGCAGTATTTT
CASSKGTTRDTVTDTQYF
>TRBJ2-7|TRBV6-1|TRBD2|-
TGTGCCAGCAGTTTGCTAGCGGGAGGGACATACGAGCAGTACTTC
CASSLLAGGTYEQYF